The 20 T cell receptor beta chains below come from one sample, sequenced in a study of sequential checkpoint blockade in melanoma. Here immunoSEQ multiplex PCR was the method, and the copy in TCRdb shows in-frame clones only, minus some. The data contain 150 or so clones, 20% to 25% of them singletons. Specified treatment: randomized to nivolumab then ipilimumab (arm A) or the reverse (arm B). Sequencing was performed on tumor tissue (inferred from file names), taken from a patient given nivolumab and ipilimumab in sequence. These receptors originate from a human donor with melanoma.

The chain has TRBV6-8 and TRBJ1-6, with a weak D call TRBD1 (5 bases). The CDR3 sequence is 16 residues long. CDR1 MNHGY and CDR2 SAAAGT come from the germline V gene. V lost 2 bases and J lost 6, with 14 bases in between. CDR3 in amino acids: CASSYMGVGGNSPLHF. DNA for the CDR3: TGTGCCAGCAGTTACATGGGGGTCGGGGGTAATTCACCCCTCCACTTT.

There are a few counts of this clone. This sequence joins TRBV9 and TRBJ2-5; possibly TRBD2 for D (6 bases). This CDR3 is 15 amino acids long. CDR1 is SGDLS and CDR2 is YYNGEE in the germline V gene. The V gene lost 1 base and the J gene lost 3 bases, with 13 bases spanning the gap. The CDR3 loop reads CASSVTPRGKETQYF. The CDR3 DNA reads TGTGCCAGCAGCGTAACCCCCCGGGGGAAAGAGACCCAGTACTTC.

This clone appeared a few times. The CDR3 DNA is TGTGCCTGGAGTCGACTACCACCGTGGGGGGTTACGCAGTATTTT. Translated, it gives CAWSRLPPWGVTQYF. The chain carries TRBV30 and TRBJ2-3; a weak D match, TRBD2 (6 bases). Germline loops: CDR1 GTSNPN, CDR2 SVGIG (reference sequence). V was cut by 2 bases and J by 8 bases, with 20 bases left in between. There are 15 residues in the CDR3.

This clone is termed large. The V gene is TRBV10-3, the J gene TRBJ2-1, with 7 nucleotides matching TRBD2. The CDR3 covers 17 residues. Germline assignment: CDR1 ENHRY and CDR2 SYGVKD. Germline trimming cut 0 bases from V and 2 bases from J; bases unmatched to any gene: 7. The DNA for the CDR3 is TGTGCCATCAGTGAGTCGGGTGGGGGGGAGGCCTACAATGAGCAGTTCTTC. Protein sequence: CAISESGGGEAYNEQFF.

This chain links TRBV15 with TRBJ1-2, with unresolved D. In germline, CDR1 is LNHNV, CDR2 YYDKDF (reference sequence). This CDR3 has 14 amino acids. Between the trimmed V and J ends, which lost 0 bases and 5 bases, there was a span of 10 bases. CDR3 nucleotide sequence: TGTGCCACCAGCAGAGATCTTGTTCTGTATGGCTACACCTTC. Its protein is CATSRDLVLYGYTF.

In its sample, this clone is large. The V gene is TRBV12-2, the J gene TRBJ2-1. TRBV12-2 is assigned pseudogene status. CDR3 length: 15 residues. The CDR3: CAILVREWSYNEQFF. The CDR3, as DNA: TGTGCCATCCTAGTCAGGGAGTGGTCCTACAATGAGCAGTTCTTC.

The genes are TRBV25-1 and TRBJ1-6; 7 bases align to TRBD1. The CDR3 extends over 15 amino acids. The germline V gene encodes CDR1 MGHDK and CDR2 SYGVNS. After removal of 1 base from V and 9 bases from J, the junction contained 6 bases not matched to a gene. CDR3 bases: TGTGCCAGCAGTGAATCACAGGGGTTTTTTTCACCCCTCCACTTT. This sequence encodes CASSESQGFFSPLHF.

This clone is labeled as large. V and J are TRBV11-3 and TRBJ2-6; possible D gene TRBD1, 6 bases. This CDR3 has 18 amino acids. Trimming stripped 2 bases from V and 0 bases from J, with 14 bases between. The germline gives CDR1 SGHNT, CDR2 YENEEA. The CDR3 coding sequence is TGTGCCAGCAGCTTATACTCAGGGGTAGGCTCTGGGGCCAACGTCCTGACTTTC. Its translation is CASSLYSGVGSGANVLTF.

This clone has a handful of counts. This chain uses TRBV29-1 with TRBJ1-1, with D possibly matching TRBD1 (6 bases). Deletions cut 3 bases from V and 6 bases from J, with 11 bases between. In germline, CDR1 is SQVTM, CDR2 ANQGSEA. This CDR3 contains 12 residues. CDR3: CSVEWAGAEAFF. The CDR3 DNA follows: TGCAGCGTTGAGTGGGCAGGGGCTGAAGCTTTCTTT.

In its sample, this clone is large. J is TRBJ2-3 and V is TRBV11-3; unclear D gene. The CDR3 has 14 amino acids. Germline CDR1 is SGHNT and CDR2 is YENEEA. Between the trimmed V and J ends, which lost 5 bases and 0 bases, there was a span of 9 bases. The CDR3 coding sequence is TGTGCCAGCAGCCCTATCGCTAGCACAGATACGCAGTATTTT. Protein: CASSPIASTDTQYF.

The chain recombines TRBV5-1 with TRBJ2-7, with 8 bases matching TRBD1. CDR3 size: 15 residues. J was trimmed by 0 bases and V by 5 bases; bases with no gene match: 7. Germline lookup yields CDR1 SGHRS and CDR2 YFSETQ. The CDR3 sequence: CASSPTGGNSYEQYF. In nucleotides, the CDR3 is TGCGCCAGCAGTCCAACAGGGGGGAACTCCTACGAGCAGTACTTC.

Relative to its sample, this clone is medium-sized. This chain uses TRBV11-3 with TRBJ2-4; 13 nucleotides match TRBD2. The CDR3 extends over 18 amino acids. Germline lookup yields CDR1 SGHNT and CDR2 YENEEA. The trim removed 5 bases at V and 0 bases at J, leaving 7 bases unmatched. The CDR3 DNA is TGTGCCAGCAGCCTTGGACTAGCGGGGGACCTAGCCAAAAACATTCAGTACTTC. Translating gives CASSLGLAGDLAKNIQYF.

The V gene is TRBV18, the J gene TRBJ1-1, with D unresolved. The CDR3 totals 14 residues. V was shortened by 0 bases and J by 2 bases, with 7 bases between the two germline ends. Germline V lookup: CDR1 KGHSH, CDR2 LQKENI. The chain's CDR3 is CASSPPSGNTEAFF. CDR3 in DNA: TGTGCCAGCTCACCACCCTCCGGCAACACTGAAGCTTTCTTT.

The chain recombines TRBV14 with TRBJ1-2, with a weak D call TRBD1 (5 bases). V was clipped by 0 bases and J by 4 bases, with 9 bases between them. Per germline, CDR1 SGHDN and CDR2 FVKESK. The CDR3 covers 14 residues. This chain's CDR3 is CASSQDIQVYGYTF. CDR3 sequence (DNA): TGTGCCAGCAGCCAAGATATACAGGTCTATGGCTACACCTTC.

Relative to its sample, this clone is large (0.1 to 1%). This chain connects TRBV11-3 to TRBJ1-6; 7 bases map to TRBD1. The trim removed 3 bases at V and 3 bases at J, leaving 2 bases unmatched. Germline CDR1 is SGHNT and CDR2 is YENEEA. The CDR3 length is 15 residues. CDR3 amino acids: CASSLTGNYNSPLHF. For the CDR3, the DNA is TGTGCCAGCAGCTTGACAGGGAACTATAATTCACCCCTCCACTTT.

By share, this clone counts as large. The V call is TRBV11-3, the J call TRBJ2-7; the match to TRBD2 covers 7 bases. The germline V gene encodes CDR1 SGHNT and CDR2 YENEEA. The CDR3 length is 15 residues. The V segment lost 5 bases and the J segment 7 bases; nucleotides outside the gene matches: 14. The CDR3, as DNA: TGTGCCAGCAGCGCGGCCGGGACTACCCTGGGGGAGCAGTACTTC. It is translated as CASSAAGTTLGEQYF.

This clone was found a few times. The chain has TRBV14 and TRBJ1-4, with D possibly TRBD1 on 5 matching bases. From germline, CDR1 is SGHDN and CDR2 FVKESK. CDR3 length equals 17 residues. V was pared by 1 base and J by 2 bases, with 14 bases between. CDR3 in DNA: TGTGCCAGCAGCCAAGCCCCATGGCAGGGCACTAATGAAAAACTGTTTTTT. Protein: CASSQAPWQGTNEKLFF.

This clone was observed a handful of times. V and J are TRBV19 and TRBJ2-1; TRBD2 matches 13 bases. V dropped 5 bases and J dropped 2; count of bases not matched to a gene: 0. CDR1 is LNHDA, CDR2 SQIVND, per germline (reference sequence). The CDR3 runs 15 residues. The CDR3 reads CASSGTSGAYNEQFF. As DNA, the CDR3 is TGTGCCAGTAGTGGGACTAGCGGGGCCTACAATGAGCAGTTCTTC.

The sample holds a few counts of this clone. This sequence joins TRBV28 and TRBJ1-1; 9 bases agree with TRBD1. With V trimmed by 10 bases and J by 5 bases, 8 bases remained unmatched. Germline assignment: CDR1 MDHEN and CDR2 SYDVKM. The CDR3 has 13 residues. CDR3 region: CATLRDRVTEAFF. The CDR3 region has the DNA TGTGCCACCCTCCGGGACAGGGTTACTGAAGCTTTCTTT.

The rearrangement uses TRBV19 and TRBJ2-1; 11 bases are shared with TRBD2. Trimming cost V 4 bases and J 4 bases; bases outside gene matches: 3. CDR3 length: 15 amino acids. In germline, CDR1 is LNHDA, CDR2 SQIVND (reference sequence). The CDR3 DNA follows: TGTGCCAGTAGTAAAACTAGCGGGAGTTACAATGAGCAGTTCTTC. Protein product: CASSKTSGSYNEQFF.